This TCR beta chain was identified during a study of Ad26.COV2.S vaccination and SARS-CoV-2 variants. Whole-study context: Donor had been placed in the Ad26.COV2.S arm of the COV1001 trial. Intramuscular Ad26.COV2.S doses were given once or twice, 56 days apart.

Treatment meaning: some 20 received Ad26.COV2.S at low or high dose, single or two shots; about 5 received placebo; per-sample allocation not given. Material that was analyzed had been drawn on day 63 after the first vaccine or placebo injection. Donation came from an adult in Boston who was aged 18-55 years. Regarding the study as a whole: Analyses of TCR breadth and depth may have underestimated total T cell responses.

Sequencing used immunoSEQ multiplex PCR; TCRdb keeps in-frame clones, though not all of them. The sample has about 680,000 clones, more than 70% seen once; the top ten hold approximately 1.5%. With regard to this clone: The target antigen is unknown.

Sequenced here: peripheral blood, sampled in a trial of Ad26.COV2.S vaccine versus placebo. The sequence derives from a person aged 18 to 59 who received the Ad26.COV2.S COVID-19 vaccine or a placebo.

In DNA, the CDR3 is TGTGCCAGCAGCTTAATTGTCGGGGGGGCCCCGGACGAGCAGTACTTC. Protein sequence: CASSLIVGGAPDEQYF. The V call is TRBV7-2, the J call TRBJ2-7, with 8 bases that match TRBD2. The trim removed 2 bases at V and 5 bases at J, leaving 11 bases unmatched. The germline CDR1 and CDR2 sequences are SGHTA and FQGNSA. CDR3 length equals 16 residues.